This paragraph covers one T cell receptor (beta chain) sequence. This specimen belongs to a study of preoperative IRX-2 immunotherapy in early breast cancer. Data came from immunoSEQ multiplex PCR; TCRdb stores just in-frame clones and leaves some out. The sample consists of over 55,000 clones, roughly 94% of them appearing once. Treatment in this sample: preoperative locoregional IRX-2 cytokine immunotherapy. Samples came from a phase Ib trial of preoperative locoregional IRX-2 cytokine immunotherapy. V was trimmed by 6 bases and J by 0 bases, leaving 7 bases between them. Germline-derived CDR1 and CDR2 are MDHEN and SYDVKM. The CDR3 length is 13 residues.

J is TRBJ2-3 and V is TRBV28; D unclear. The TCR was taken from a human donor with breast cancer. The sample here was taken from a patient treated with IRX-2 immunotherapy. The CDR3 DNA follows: TGTGCCAGCAGACCAATTAGCACAGATACGCAGTATTTT. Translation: CASRPISTDTQYF.